Below are 7 T cell receptor beta chains sequenced from a single sample in a study of cytomegalovirus exposure and HLA in healthy donors. Generated by immunoSEQ multiplex PCR, the TCRdb table keeps only in-frame clones and is missing some. The data show 150,000 or so clones, less than 90% seen once. The sequenced sample was PBMCs. The receptors derive from a man aged 18 to 30 in good health and CMV-seropositive.

The V call is TRBV4-1, the J call TRBJ2-5; tentative D call: TRBD1 (5 bases). CDR3 length: 14 residues. Trimming took off 1 base at V and 3 bases at J, with 9 bases between the two ends. Germline CDR1 and CDR2: MGHRA and YSYEKL. The CDR3 protein is CASSQGSREETQYF. CDR3 nucleotide sequence: TGCGCCAGCAGCCAAGGGTCCAGGGAAGAGACCCAGTACTTC.

This clone was seen a few times. The chain links TRBV2 to TRBJ2-7; D is uncertain. The V end lost 4 bases, the J end lost 5 bases, and 3 bases lay between the germline ends. From germline, CDR1 is SNHLY and CDR2 FYNNEI. The CDR3 extends over 10 amino acids. The CDR3 region is CASSANEQYF. DNA of the CDR3: TGTGCCAGCAGTGCCAACGAGCAGTACTTC.

This chain joins TRBV11-2 and TRBJ2-1, with TRBD2 matching over 8 bases. J gave up 6 bases and V 5 bases, and 3 bases lay outside the gene matches. This CDR3 region has 13 residues. Germline V gene lookup returns CDR1 SGHAT and CDR2 FQNNGV. CDR3 nucleotide sequence: TGTGCCAGCAGCCCGGCGGGGGGCAATGAGCAGTTCTTC. Protein sequence: CASSPAGGNEQFF.

The chain has TRBV4-1 and TRBJ2-1; perhaps TRBD2 as D (5 bases). From germline, CDR1 is MGHRA and CDR2 YSYEKL. V was cut by 1 base and J by 7 bases, with 20 bases left in between. This CDR3 has 17 amino acids. The chain's CDR3 is CASSQVPLGVVGNEQFF. DNA for the CDR3: TGCGCCAGCAGCCAAGTTCCACTCGGGGTTGTAGGGAATGAGCAGTTCTTC.

V usage is TRBV7-9 and J usage is TRBJ2-7; TRBD2 matches 7 bases. The germline V gene has CDR1 SEHNR and CDR2 FQNEAQ (reference sequence). With 7 bases clipped from V and 4 bases from J, the junction kept 7 bases outside the gene matches. CDR3 size: 13 residues. In DNA form, the CDR3 reads TGTGCCAGCACTCCTTGGGGGGGTTACGAGCAGTACTTC. This sequence encodes CASTPWGGYEQYF. Complete variable domain (other parts from reference TRBV7-9 and TRBJ2-7): DTGVSQNPRHKITKRGQNVTFRCDPISEHNRLYWYRQTLGQGPEFLTYFQNEAQLEKSRLLSDRFSAERPKGSFSTLEIQRTEQGDSAMYLCASTPWGGYEQYFGPGTRLTVT.

The chain joins TRBV18 to TRBJ1-6; 7 bases align to TRBD1. The CDR3 contains 18 residues. Germline V gives CDR1 KGHSH, CDR2 LQKENI. V trimming: 5 bases; J trimming: 5 bases; junction bases outside the gene matches: 15. DNA for the CDR3: TGTGCCAGCTCAACCAACTACAGGGGCCCTCCCGATAATTCACCCCTCCACTTT. The encoded protein is CASSTNYRGPPDNSPLHF.

The chain links TRBV14 to TRBJ2-3; 10 nucleotides agree with TRBD2. Germline loops: CDR1 SGHDN, CDR2 FVKESK. J lost 1 base, V lost 6 bases, and 4 bases had no gene match. The CDR3 extends over 15 amino acids. The CDR3 region has the DNA TGTGCCAGCAGACTGACTAGCGGGCGCACAGATACGCAGTATTTT. Residues: CASRLTSGRTDTQYF.